Sequencing of this TCR beta chain was carried out in a study of T cells in Graves' hyperthyroidism and ophthalmopathy. The study based diagnoses on clinical symptoms, serum thyroxine and TRAb, thyroid ultrasound and orbital computed tomography. Study-level results: Ophthalmopathy was separated from stable hyperthyroidism by a 13 V-J model. Most thyroid clonotypes that were expanded above 0.001 also turned up in blood.

As for this clonotype: Its antigen remains unknown.

Template material for amplifying TCR beta CDR3 regions consisted of RNA transcripts. When the TCR CDR3 underwent first-round RT-PCR, the HTBI primer set was used. A single record per CDR3 protein comes from TCRdb applying MiXCR to the multiplex PCR reads. There are under 350,000 distinct CDR3 sequences in the sample; 17% occur only once, and around 61% lies in the top ten. The germline V gene has CDR1 SQVTM and CDR2 ANQGSEA. V lost 0 bases and J lost 3, with 11 bases in between. The CDR3 is 15 amino acids. The chain recombines TRBV29-1 with TRBJ1-4; D ambiguous. The sample was blood. This TCR was sampled from a woman aged 55-70 years with Graves' ophthalmopathy. CDR3 in amino acids: CSVEDHTQPNEKLFF. The CDR3 nucleotides read TGCAGCGTTGAAGATCATACTCAGCCTAATGAAAAACTGTTTTTT.